This T cell receptor beta chain was sequenced in a study of patients with pleural tuberculosis. MiXCR, applied by TCRdb to the reads, yields one record per CDR3 protein. The sample consists of tens of thousands of distinct CDR3 sequences, 15% to 20% of them appearing once. The CDR3 sequence is 15 residues long. Trimming took 6 bases from V and 7 from J; bases not matched to a gene: 11. This clonotype has ten or more counts. This rearrangement joins TRBV12-3 or TRBV12-4 to TRBJ1-2; 10 bases are a match to TRBD1. The TCR comes from a human donor with pleural tuberculosis. Sample: peripheral blood. The DNA of the CDR3 is TGTGCCAGCAGAAATCCGGGACAGGGGTCGATTGGCTACACCTTC. Protein sequence: CASRNPGQGSIGYTF.